This TCR beta chain is from a study of lymphopenia after photon versus proton radiotherapy. J was trimmed by 5 bases and V by 6 bases; bases with no gene match: 6. Germline V lookup: CDR1 MNHEY, CDR2 SVGAGI. The CDR3 totals 15 residues. Whole-study findings and limits: Only patients who died were analyzed for survival; proton advantage is unproven. Photon-treated patients lost naive T cells and TCR diversity; proton-treated stayed stable. A bigger post-nadir fall in TCR diversity correlated inversely with survival time in deceased patients. Post-nadir diversity loss with photons came from oligoclonal expansion, particularly CD8+ Temra cells.

The protocol was immunoSEQ multiplex PCR, while the TCRdb copy is restricted to in-frame clones and leaves out a portion. The sample contains 55,000 to 75,000 clones, just over 90% of which appear only once. About this clone: Its antigen remains unidentified.

The clonotype originates from a woman aged 70-85 years with pancreatic cancer. The source material was peripheral blood, sampled from a patient treated with photon-based radiotherapy. This chain connects TRBV6-5 to TRBJ2-1, with 11 bases aligning to TRBD2. CDR3 in DNA: TGTGCCAGCAGCTTAGCGGGAGGGATTAACAATGAGCAGTTCTTC. Amino acid sequence: CASSLAGGINNEQFF.